This T cell receptor (beta chain) comes out of a study of T cell repertoires in cytomegalovirus infection. Across the whole study: Public signatures in TCR beta pointed to CMV infection and matching HLA type. The study, taken as a whole, reports: Frequencies of public TCR beta families were cumulated, and this identified carriers of CMV plus the relevant HLA.

Per the germline V gene, CDR1 is MDHEN and CDR2 is SYDVKM. The CDR3 is made up of 17 amino acids. The V gene lost 3 bases and the J gene lost 2 bases, with 18 bases spanning the gap. From the reads, TCRdb called clonotypes with MiXCR, one entry per CDR3 protein. The table has fewer than 650,000 distinct CDR3 sequences, 40% seen once. This clonotype showed up just a few times. Its specificity is unknown. This TCR was sampled from a human donor in good health (CMV status not recorded). Some clones in this sample may be carry-over from other donors' samples. The J gene is TRBJ2-3, the V gene TRBV28, with unresolved D. The sample here was cultured PBMCs, taken from culture after CMV antigen stimulation. The chain's CDR3 is CASSFSLGLHDTDTQYF. The CDR3 nucleotides read TGTGCCAGCAGTTTTAGCCTAGGGCTGCACGACACAGATACGCAGTATTTT.